The 2 T cell receptor beta chains below all came from one sample that was sequenced in a study of beta chain features in type 1 diabetes. Expressed TCRB transcripts got sequenced, as all isolated RNA was reverse transcribed. Repertoires were generated with immunoSEQ multiplex PCR, while TCRdb's copy carries only in-frame clones and drops some. This repertoire shows about 150,000 clones, more than 9.5% found once; its top ten account for roughly 2%. The sequenced sample consisted of central memory CD4+ T cells from blood. Source of these receptors: a man aged 18 to 30 in good health.

This clone was picked up many times. The chain carries TRBV29-1 and TRBJ1-5; TRBD1 matches 11 bases. Germline V gene sequence: CDR1 SQVTM, CDR2 ANQGSEA. The junction had 3 bases not matched to a gene; V was cut back by 5 bases and J by 6 bases. This CDR3 comprises 13 residues. CDR3 DNA sequence: TGCAGCGTTTGGACAGGGGGCGGTCAGCCCCAGCATTTT. As protein: CSVWTGGGQPQHF.

This clone was detected ten times or more. The V and J genes are TRBV6-5 and TRBJ2-5; 8 bases align to TRBD1. The V gene end was trimmed by 0 bases and the J gene end by 4 bases; junction bases not matched to a gene: 4. Per the germline V gene, CDR1 is MNHEY and CDR2 is SVGAGI. The length of the CDR3 is 15 residues. This CDR3 reads CASSYSLTGAETQYF. CDR3 sequence (DNA): TGTGCCAGCAGTTACTCGCTGACAGGGGCAGAGACCCAGTACTTC.